What follows describes a single T cell receptor beta chain. The antigen remains undetermined. Via MiXCR, TCRdb re-called the RT-PCR reads, giving one row per CDR3 protein. The sample shows a few hundred thousand distinct CDR3 sequences, roughly 11% of them seen only once. The CDR3 consists of 15 residues. With V trimmed by 3 bases and J by 6 bases, 11 bases remained unmatched. In germline, CDR1 is SGHVS, CDR2 FNYEAQ. The source of the sample is a study of response to subunit inactivated influenza vaccine. General study points: Authors suggested seasonal influenza vaccinations each recruit few new T cells.

The chain joins TRBV7-6 to TRBJ2-7; 7 bases are a match to TRBD1. This clonotype was sampled from a man in his fifties who received an inactivated influenza vaccine. This sample comprised PBMCs from blood, obtained 40 to 50 days after vaccination. CDR3 region: CASSFGAKGGSEQYF. The CDR3 bases are TGTGCCAGCAGCTTCGGAGCGAAAGGGGGCAGCGAGCAGTACTTC. Supplemented by reference TRBV7-6 and TRBJ2-7, the full variable domain reads GAGVSQSPRYKVTKRGQDVALRCDPISGHVSLYWYRQALGQGPEFLTYFNYEAQQDKSGLPNDRFSAERPEGSISTLTIQRTEQRDSAMYRCASSFGAKGGSEQYFGPGTRLTVT.